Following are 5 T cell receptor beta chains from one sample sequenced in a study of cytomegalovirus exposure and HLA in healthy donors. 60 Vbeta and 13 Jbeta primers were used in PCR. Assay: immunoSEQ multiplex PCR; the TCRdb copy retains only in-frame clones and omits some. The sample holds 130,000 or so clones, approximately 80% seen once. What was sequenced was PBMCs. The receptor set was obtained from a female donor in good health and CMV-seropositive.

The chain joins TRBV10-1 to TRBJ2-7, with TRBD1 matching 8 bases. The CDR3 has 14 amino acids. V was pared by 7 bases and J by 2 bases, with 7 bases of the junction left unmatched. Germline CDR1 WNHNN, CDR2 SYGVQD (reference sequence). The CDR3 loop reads CASTPGTGAYEQYF. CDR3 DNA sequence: TGCGCCAGCACCCCGGGGACAGGAGCCTACGAGCAGTACTTC.

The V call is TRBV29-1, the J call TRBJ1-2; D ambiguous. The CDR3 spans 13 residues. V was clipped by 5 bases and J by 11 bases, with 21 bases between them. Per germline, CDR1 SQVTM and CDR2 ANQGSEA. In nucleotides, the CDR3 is TGCAGCGTTTCTGGGCCCAGTTTTAGGTGGTACACCTTC. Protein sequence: CSVSGPSFRWYTF.

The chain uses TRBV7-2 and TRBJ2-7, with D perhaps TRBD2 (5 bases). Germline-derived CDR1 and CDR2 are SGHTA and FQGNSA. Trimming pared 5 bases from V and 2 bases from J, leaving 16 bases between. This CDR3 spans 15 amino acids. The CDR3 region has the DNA TGTGCCAGCAGCGACCCCGGGAATACACCCTACGAGCAGTACTTC. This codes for CASSDPGNTPYEQYF.

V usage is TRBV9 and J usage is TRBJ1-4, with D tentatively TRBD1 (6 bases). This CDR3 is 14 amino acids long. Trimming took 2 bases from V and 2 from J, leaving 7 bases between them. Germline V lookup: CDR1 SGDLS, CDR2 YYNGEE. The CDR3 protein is CASSVTGTNEKLFF. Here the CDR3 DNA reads TGTGCCAGCAGCGTTACAGGGACTAATGAAAAACTGTTTTTT.

The DNA of the CDR3 is TGCGCCAGCAGCCCCGGGACTAGCGAGAATGAGCAGTTCTTC. It codes for CASSPGTSENEQFF. J is TRBJ2-1 and V is TRBV5-1, with 10 bases fitting TRBD2. The CDR3 length is 14 residues. Germline-derived CDR1 and CDR2 are SGHRS and YFSETQ. V shed 4 bases, J shed 7 bases, and the junction held 5 bases outside the gene matches.